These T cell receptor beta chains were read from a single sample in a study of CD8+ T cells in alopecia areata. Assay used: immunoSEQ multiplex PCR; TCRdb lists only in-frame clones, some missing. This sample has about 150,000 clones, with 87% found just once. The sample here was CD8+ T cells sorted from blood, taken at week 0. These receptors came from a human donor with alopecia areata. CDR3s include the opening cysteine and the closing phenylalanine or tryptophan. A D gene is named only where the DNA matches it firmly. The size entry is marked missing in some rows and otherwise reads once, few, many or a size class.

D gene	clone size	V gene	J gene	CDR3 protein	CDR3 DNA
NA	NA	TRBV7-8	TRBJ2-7	CASSIRAYEQYF	TGTGCCAGCAGCATCAGGGCCTACGAGCAGTACTTC
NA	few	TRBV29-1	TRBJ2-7	CSVVPASSYEQYF	TGCAGCGTTGTTCCCGCGAGCTCCTACGAGCAGTACTTC
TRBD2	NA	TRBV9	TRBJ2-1	CASSVELAGASDNEQFF	TGTGCCAGCAGCGTAGAACTAGCGGGGGCCTCAGACAATGAGCAGTTCTTC
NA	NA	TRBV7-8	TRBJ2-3	CASSSPGPDTQYF	TGTGCCAGCAGCTCACCTGGCCCAGATACGCAGTATTTT
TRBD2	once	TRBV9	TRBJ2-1	CASSARLGLDNEQFF	TGTGCCAGCAGCGCCAGATTAGGACTAGACAATGAGCAGTTCTTC
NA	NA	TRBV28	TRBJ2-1	CASSSMDEQFF	TGTGCCAGCAGCTCCATGGATGAGCAGTTCTTC
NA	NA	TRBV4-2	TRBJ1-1	CASSPHRGYTEAFF	TGTGCCAGCAGCCCCCACCGGGGATACACTGAAGCTTTCTTT
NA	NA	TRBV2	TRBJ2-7	CASSTWDTEYEQYF	TGTGCCAGCAGTACTTGGGACACGGAGTACGAGCAGTACTTC
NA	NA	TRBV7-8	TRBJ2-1	CASSFREATVRSYNEQFF	TGTGCCAGCAGCTTTCGGGAAGCGACAGTCAGGTCCTACAATGAGCAGTTCTTC
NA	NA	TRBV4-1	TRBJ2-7	CASSPSPPYEQYF	TGCGCCAGCAGCCCCTCCCCGCCCTACGAGCAGTACTTC
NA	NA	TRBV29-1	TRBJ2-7	CSVEEAGVSSYEQYF	TGCAGCGTTGAAGAAGCAGGGGTAAGCTCCTACGAGCAGTACTTC
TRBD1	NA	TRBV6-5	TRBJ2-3	CASSSGQGTDTQYF	TGTGCCAGCAGTTCGGGACAGGGAACAGATACGCAGTATTTT
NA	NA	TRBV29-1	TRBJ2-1	CSVEDHRGHSSYNEQFF	TGCAGCGTTGAAGATCATAGGGGACACAGCTCCTACAATGAGCAGTTCTTC
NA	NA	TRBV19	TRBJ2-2	CASSISGYTGELFF	TGTGCCAGTAGTATCTCTGGATACACCGGGGAGCTGTTTTTT
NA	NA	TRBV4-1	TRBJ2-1	CASARGNEQFF	TGCGCCAGCGCTAGGGGGAATGAGCAGTTCTTC
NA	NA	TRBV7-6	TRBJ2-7	CASSLLRTGLPSYEQYF	TGTGCCAGCAGCTTACTGCGAACGGGACTTCCCTCCTACGAGCAGTACTTC
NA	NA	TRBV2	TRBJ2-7	CASSEAYRTTYEQYF	TGTGCCAGCAGTGAAGCATACAGGACGACCTACGAGCAGTACTTC
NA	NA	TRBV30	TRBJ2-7	CAWTDGYEQYF	TGTGCCTGGACAGACGGCTACGAGCAGTACTTC
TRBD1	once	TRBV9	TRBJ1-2	CASTDRVYGYTF	TGTGCCAGCACGGACAGGGTTTATGGCTACACCTTC
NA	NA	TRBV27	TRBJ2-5	CASSLPGEETQYF	TGTGCCAGCAGTTTACCGGGGGAAGAGACCCAGTACTTC
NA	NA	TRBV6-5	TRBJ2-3	CASSYVGGSTDTQYF	TGTGCCAGCAGTTACGTTGGCGGTAGCACAGATACGCAGTATTTT
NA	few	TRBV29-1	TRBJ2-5	CSVLTVETQYF	TGCAGCGTCCTGACAGTAGAGACCCAGTACTTC
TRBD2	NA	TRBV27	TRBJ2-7	CASSLLAGASYEQYF	TGTGCCAGCAGTCTTCTAGCGGGGGCCTCCTACGAGCAGTACTTC
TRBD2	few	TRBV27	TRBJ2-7	CASSPRTSGPLYEQYF	TGTGCCAGCAGTCCCCGGACTAGCGGTCCGTTGTACGAGCAGTACTTC
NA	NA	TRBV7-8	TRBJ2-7	CASSDRTPYEQYF	TGTGCCAGCAGCGACAGGACCCCCTACGAGCAGTACTTC
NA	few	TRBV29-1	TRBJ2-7	CSVAHGISNEQYF	TGCAGCGTTGCCCACGGGATATCCAACGAGCAGTACTTC
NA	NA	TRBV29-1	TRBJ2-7	CSVEDSSYEQYF	TGCAGCGTTGAGGACAGCTCCTACGAGCAGTACTTC
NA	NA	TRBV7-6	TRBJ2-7	CASSFGLRYEQYF	TGTGCCAGCAGCTTTGGGTTGCGGTACGAGCAGTACTTC
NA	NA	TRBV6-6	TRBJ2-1	CASSYSNLDEQFF	TGTGCCAGCAGTTACTCAAATTTAGATGAGCAGTTCTTC
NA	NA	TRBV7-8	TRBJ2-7	CASSPKAGLSSYEQYF	TGTGCCAGCAGCCCAAAAGCGGGTCTGAGCTCCTACGAGCAGTACTTC
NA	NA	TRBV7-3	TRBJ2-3	CASSSPTTDTQYF	TGTGCCAGCAGCTCCCCTACCACAGATACGCAGTATTTT
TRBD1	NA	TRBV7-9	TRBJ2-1	CASTWTGGNEQFF	TGTGCCAGCACCTGGACAGGGGGAAATGAGCAGTTCTTC
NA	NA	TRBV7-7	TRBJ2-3	CASSLYYGDTQYF	TGTGCCAGCAGCCTTTATTATGGAGATACGCAGTATTTT
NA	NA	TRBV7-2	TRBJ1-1	CASSLGWGNTEAFF	TGTGCCAGCAGCTTAGGGTGGGGTAACACTGAAGCTTTCTTT
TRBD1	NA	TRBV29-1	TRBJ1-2	CGGLQGNYGYTF	TGCGGCGGCCTACAGGGGAACTATGGCTACACCTTC
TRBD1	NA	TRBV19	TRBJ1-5	CASSRPGQYSNQPQHF	TGTGCCAGTTCTCGCCCGGGACAGTATAGCAATCAGCCCCAGCATTTT
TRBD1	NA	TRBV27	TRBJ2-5	CASSLRTGGNQETQYF	TGTGCCAGCAGTTTAAGGACAGGGGGCAACCAAGAGACCCAGTACTTC
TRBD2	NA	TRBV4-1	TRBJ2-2	CASTGGGTGTGELFF	TGCGCCAGCACGGGGGGAGGAACCGGCACCGGGGAGCTGTTTTTT
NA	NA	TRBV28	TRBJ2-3	CASSYRVGDTQYF	TGTGCCAGCAGTTACAGGGTAGGAGATACGCAGTATTTT
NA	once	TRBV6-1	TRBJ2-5	CASSTHRVSRETQYF	TGTGCCAGCAGTACGCACAGGGTATCGCGAGAGACCCAGTACTTC
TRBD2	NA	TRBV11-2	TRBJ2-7	CASSHRPGRDEQYF	TGTGCCAGCAGCCATCGTCCAGGGAGGGACGAGCAGTACTTC
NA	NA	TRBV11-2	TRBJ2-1	CASSAGTHAYNEQFF	TGTGCCAGCAGCGCCGGGACTCACGCATACAATGAGCAGTTCTTC
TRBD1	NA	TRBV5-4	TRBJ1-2	CASSLAGDSYGYTF	TGTGCCAGCAGCTTGGCCGGGGACAGCTATGGCTACACCTTC
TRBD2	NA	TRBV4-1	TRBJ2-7	CASSQGLAGVYEQYF	TGCGCCAGCAGCCAAGGACTAGCGGGAGTCTACGAGCAGTACTTC
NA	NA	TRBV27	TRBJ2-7	CASQSGSEQYF	TGTGCCAGCCAGTCGGGTAGCGAGCAGTACTTC